Listed here are 12 T cell receptor beta chains from one sample, sequenced in a study of a mutant IDH1 vaccine in newly diagnosed glioma. The antigens of these receptors remain unknown. This table comes from immunoSEQ multiplex PCR, and its TCRdb copy is limited to in-frame clones, with some not included. The sample has tens of thousands of clones; 84% are singletons. Time point specified: week 23, last vaccination. One vaccine dose held 300 ug of mutant IDH1 20-mer peptide and came with topical imiquimod. The sequenced sample was PBMCs, obtained from a glioma patient whose treatment included an IDH1 peptide vaccine. These receptors were taken from a man between 18 and 29 years old with glioma.

The chain uses TRBV5-1 and TRBJ1-4; D might be TRBD1 (5 bases). CDR1 is SGHRS, CDR2 YFSETQ, per germline. The ends were cut back, 0 bases at V and 6 bases at J, with 15 bases in the middle. CDR3 length: 16 amino acids. The CDR3 region has the DNA TGCGCCAGCAGCTTGGGGGACCTCAGAACGGATGAAAAACTGTTTTTT. This encodes CASSLGDLRTDEKLFF.

V gene TRBV12-5 combines with J gene TRBJ1-1; possibly TRBD1 for D (6 bases). CDR3 length: 13 residues. Trimming took 0 bases from V and 8 from J, leaving 10 bases between them. CDR1 and CDR2 (germline): LGHNT, FRNRAP. The CDR3 protein is CASGLVGTPEAFF. The CDR3 DNA reads TGTGCTAGTGGTTTGGTTGGGACACCCGAAGCTTTCTTT.

This chain uses TRBV9 with TRBJ1-2; D not certain. Trimming left V 4 bases short and J 0 bases short, with 13 bases between. Germline CDR1 and CDR2: SGDLS and YYNGEE. This CDR3 contains 15 residues. The CDR3 sequence: CASSPNQRTNYGYTF. CDR3 bases: TGTGCCAGCAGCCCTAACCAACGCACTAACTATGGCTACACCTTC.

The chain is built from TRBV30 and TRBJ2-2; the D is unclear. V was pared by 5 bases and J by 0 bases, with 7 bases between. CDR3 length: 13 residues. Germline V lookup: CDR1 GTSNPN, CDR2 SVGIG (reference sequence). The CDR3 here is CAWDLANTGELFF. The CDR3 DNA reads as TGTGCCTGGGACCTTGCGAACACCGGGGAGCTGTTTTTT.

V gene TRBV18 combines with J gene TRBJ2-5; TRBD2 matches 13 bases. This CDR3 region has 17 residues. Per germline, CDR1 KGHSH and CDR2 LQKENI. J was trimmed by 4 bases and V by 2 bases; bases with no gene match: 7. CDR3 nucleotides: TGTGCCAGCTCACCAGGGACTAGCGGGAAGGCCCTAGAGACCCAGTACTTC. Its protein product is CASSPGTSGKALETQYF.

V is TRBV5-5 and J is TRBJ1-5; D possibly corresponds to TRBD1 (6 bases). The CDR3 sequence is 16 residues long. Germline CDR1 SGHKS, CDR2 YYEKEE (reference sequence). V dropped 2 bases and J dropped 6 bases, with 18 bases sitting between them. CDR3 amino acids: CASSFTLGARGQPQHF. CDR3 DNA sequence: TGTGCCAGCAGCTTTACGTTGGGGGCACGGGGTCAGCCCCAGCATTTT.

This chain uses TRBV5-1 with TRBJ2-1; no firm D call. Germline CDR1 and CDR2: SGHRS and YFSETQ. The CDR3 runs to 13 residues. V was shortened by 0 bases and J by 4 bases, with 5 bases between the two germline ends. CDR3 nucleotide sequence: TGCGCCAGCAGCTTGGTTTCGTACAATGAGCAGTTCTTC. Its protein product is CASSLVSYNEQFF.

The V gene is TRBV9, the J gene TRBJ2-1; D might be TRBD1 (5 bases). Germline assignment: CDR1 SGDLS and CDR2 YYNGEE. The V gene lost 0 bases and the J gene lost 3 bases, with 10 bases spanning the gap. This CDR3 region has 15 residues. The CDR3 protein is CASSVEGAFYNEQFF. For the CDR3, the DNA is TGTGCCAGCAGCGTAGAAGGGGCATTCTACAATGAGCAGTTCTTC.

The J gene is TRBJ2-1, the V gene TRBV5-1; 9 positions agree with TRBD2. V trimming: 4 bases; J trimming: 0 bases; junction bases outside the gene matches: 17. The germline V gene has CDR1 SGHRS and CDR2 YFSETQ. This CDR3 contains 20 residues. DNA of the CDR3: TGCGCCAGCAGCCCCCAGGAGGTGCTAGCGGGACGGGCCTCCTACAATGAGCAGTTCTTC. Translating gives CASSPQEVLAGRASYNEQFF.

The chain recombines TRBV5-1 with TRBJ1-4; TRBD1 aligns across 9 bases. Germline V lookup: CDR1 SGHRS, CDR2 YFSETQ. The length of the CDR3 is 14 residues. Trimming removed 5 bases from V and 10 bases from J; junction bases left unmatched: 9. The CDR3 DNA is TGCGCCAGCAGTGAGGGACAGGGATTAGTAAAACTGTTTTTT. It translates to CASSEGQGLVKLFF.

This clone was detected only a few times. This chain uses TRBV4-2 with TRBJ1-1; a possible D gene is TRBD1 (5 bases). Germline-derived CDR1 and CDR2 are LGHNA and YNFKEQ. V lost 0 bases and J lost 1, with 9 bases in between. The CDR3 is 15 amino acids. The CDR3 DNA sequence: TGTGCCAGCAGCCAAGACTCGACAGCGAACACTGAAGCTTTCTTT. Translation: CASSQDSTANTEAFF.

The chain recombines TRBV28 with TRBJ1-3; D possibly corresponds to TRBD1 (6 bases). Germline values: CDR1 MDHEN, CDR2 SYDVKM. Between the trimmed V and J ends, which lost 7 bases and 0 bases, there was a span of 10 bases. The CDR3 spans 14 residues. In DNA form, the CDR3 reads TGTGCCAGCAAAACAGGGCACTCTGGAAACACCATATATTTT. This encodes CASKTGHSGNTIYF.